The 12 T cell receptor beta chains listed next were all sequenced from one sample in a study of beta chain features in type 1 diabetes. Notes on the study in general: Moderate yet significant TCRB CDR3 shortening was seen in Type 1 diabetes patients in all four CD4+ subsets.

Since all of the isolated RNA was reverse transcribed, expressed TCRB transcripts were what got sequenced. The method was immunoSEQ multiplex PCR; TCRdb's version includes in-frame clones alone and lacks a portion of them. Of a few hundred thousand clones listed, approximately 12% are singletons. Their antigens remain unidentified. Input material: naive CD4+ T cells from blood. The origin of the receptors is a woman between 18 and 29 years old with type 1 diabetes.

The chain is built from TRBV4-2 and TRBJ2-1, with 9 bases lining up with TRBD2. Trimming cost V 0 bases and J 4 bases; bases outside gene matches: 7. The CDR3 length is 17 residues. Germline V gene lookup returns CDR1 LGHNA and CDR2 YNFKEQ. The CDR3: CASSQDGTSGYYNEQFF. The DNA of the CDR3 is TGTGCCAGCAGCCAAGATGGAACTAGCGGGTATTACAATGAGCAGTTCTTC.

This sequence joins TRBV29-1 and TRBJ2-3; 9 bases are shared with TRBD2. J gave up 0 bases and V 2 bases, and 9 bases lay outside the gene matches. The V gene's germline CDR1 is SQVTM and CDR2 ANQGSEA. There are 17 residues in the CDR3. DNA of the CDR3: TGCAGCGTTGAATCCCGTAGCGGGAGTACTAGCACAGATACGCAGTATTTT. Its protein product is CSVESRSGSTSTDTQYF.

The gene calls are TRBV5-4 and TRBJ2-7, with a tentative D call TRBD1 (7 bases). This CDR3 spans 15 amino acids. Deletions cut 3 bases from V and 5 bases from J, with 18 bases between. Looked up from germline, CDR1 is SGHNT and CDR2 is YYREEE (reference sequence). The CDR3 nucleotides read TGTGCCAGCAGCTCAGGGGGGCTGGCATCCGACGAGCAGTACTTC. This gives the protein CASSSGGLASDEQYF.

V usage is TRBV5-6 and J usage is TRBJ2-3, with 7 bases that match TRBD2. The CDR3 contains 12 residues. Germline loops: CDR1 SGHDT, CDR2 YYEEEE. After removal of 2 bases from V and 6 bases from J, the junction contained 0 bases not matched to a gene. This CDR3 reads CASSFGGDTQYF. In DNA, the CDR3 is TGTGCCAGCAGCTTCGGGGGGGATACGCAGTATTTT. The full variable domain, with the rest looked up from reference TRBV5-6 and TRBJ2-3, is DAGVTQSPTHLIKTRGQQVTLRCSPKSGHDTVSWYQQALGQGPQFIFQYYEEEERQRGNFPDRFSGHQFPNYSSELNVNALLLGDSALYLCASSFGGDTQYFGPGTRLTVL.

Written as DNA, the CDR3 is TGTGCCAGCAGCTTGGTGGGGGCAGTTCAAGAGACCCAGTACTTC. Protein product: CASSLVGAVQETQYF. The chain carries TRBV5-6 and TRBJ2-5; D is possibly TRBD1 (6 bases). V was shortened by 0 bases and J by 2 bases, with 11 bases between the two germline ends. This CDR3 is built from 15 residues. In germline, CDR1 is SGHDT, CDR2 YYEEEE.

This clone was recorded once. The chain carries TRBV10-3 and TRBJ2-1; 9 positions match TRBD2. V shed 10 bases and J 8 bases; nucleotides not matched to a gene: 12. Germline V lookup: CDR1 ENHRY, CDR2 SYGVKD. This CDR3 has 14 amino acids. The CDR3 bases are TGTGCCACACAACCAAGGGTAGCGGGAGATGAGCAGTTCTTC. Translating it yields CATQPRVAGDEQFF.

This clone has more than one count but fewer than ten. This CDR3 is CAWRGQGLNEKLFF. The CDR3 coding sequence is TGTGCCTGGAGAGGACAGGGCCTGAATGAAAAACTGTTTTTT. This sequence joins TRBV30 and TRBJ1-4; 8 nucleotides agree with TRBD1. The trim removed 3 bases at V and 5 bases at J, leaving 5 bases unmatched. The CDR3 contains 14 residues. CDR1 and CDR2 (germline): GTSNPN, SVGIG (reference sequence).

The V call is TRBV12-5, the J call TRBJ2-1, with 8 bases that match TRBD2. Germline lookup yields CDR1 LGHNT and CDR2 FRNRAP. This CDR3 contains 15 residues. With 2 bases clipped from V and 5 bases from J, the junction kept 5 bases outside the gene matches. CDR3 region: CASGLTGLEDNEQFF. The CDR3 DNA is TGTGCTAGTGGTTTGACGGGACTAGAAGACAATGAGCAGTTCTTC.

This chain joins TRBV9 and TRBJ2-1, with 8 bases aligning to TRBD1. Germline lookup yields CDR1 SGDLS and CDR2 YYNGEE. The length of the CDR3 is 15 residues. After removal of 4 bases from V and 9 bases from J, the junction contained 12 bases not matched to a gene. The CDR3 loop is CASSPRTGSFGEQFF. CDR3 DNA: TGTGCCAGCAGCCCCAGGACAGGGAGCTTTGGTGAGCAGTTCTTC.

The CDR3: CATSSTSWGTNTGELFF. The CDR3 DNA reads TGTGCCACCAGCAGCACCTCATGGGGCACGAACACCGGGGAGCTGTTTTTT. J is TRBJ2-2 and V is TRBV15; tentatively, D is TRBD1 (5 bases). V lost 3 bases, J lost 0 bases, and 14 bases lay in between. Germline values: CDR1 LNHNV, CDR2 YYDKDF (reference sequence). The CDR3 length is 17 residues.

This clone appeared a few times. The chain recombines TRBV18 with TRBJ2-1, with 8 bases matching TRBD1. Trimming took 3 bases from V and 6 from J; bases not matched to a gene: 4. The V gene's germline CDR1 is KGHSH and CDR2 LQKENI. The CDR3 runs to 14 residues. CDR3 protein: CASSPQTGVNEQFF. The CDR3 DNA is TGTGCCAGCTCACCGCAGACAGGGGTCAATGAGCAGTTCTTC.

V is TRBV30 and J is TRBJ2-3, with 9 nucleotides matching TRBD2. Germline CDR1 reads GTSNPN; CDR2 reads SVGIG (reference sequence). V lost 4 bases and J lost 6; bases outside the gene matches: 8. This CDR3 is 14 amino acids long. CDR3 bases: TGTGCCTGGACAAGTAGCGGGAGAGGTGATACGCAGTATTTT. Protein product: CAWTSSGRGDTQYF.